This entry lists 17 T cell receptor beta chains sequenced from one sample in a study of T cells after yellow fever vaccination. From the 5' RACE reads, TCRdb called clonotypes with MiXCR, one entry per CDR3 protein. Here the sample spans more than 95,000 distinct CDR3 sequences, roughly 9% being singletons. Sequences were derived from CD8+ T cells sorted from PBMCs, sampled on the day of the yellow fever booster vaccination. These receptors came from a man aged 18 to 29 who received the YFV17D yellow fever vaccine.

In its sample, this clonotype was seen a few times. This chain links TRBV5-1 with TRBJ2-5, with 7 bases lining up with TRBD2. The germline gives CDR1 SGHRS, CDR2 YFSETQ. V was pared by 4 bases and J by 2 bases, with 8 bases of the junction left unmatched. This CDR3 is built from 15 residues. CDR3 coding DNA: TGCGCCAGCAGCACGGGGACTACCCAGCAAGAGACCCAGTACTTC. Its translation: CASSTGTTQQETQYF.

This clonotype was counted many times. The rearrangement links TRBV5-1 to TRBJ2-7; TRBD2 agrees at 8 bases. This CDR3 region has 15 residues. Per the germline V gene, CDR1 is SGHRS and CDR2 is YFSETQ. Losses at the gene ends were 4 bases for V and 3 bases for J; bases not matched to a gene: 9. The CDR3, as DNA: TGCGCCAGCAGCGGGGAATTAGCGGGGCTCTACGAGCAGTACTTC. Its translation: CASSGELAGLYEQYF.

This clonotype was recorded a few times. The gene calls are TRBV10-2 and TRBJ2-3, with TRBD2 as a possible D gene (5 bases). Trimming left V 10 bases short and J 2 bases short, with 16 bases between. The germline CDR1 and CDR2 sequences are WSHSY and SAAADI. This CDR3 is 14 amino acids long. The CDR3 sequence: CATATSHLTDTQYF. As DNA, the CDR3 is TGCGCCACTGCAACTAGTCACCTCACAGATACGCAGTATTTT.

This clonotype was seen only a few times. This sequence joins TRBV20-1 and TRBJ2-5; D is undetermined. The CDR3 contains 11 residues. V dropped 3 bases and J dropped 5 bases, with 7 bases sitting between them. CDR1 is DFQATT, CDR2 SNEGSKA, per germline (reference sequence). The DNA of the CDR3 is TGCAGTGCTAGGGCCGGGGAGACCCAGTACTTC. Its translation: CSARAGETQYF.

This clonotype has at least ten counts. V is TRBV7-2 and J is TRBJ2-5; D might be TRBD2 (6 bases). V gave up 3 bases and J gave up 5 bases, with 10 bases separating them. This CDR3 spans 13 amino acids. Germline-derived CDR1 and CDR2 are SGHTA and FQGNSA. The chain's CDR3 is CASSFYSGETQYF. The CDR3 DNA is TGTGCCAGCAGCTTCTACAGCGGGGAGACCCAGTACTTC.

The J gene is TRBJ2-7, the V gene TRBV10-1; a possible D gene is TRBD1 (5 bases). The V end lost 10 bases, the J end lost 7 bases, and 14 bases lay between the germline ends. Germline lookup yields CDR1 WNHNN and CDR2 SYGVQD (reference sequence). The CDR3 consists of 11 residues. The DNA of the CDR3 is TGCGCCACCGCCGTGGGGCCGGAGCAGTACTTC. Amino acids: CATAVGPEQYF.

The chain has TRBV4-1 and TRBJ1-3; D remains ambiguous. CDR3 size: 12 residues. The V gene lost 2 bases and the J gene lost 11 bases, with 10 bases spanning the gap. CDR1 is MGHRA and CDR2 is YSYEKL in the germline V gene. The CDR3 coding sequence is TGCGCCAGCAGCCAATCTACCGGGTCCATATATTTT. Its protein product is CASSQSTGSIYF.

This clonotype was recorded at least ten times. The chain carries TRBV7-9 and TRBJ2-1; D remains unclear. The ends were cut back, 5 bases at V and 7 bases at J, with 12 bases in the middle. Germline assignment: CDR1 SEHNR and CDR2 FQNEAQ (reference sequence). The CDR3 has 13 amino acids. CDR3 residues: CASSPRTINEQFF. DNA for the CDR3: TGTGCCAGCAGCCCCCGAACCATTAATGAGCAGTTCTTC.

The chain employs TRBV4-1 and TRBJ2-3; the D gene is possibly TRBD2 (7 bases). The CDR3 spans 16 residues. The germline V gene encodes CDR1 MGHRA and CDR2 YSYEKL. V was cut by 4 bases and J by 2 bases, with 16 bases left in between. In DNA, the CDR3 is TGCGCCAGCAGCCCCCGGGGGGCCCTAACCACAGATACGCAGTATTTT. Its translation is CASSPRGALTTDTQYF.

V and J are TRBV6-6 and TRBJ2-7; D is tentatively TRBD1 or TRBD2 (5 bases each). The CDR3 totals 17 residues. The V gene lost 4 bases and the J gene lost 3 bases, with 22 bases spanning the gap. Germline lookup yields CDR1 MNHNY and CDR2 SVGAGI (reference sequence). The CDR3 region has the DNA TGTGCCAGCAGTTCAGTGGGGGTAGGTGGGTCAGGCTACGAGCAGTACGTC. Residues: CASSSVGVGGSGYEQYV.

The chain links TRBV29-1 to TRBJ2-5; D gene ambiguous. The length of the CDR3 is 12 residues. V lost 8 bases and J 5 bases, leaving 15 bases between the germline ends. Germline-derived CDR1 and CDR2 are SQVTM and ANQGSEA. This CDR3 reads CSLLVARETQYF. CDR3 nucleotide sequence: TGCAGCTTACTCGTCGCCCGGGAGACCCAGTACTTC.

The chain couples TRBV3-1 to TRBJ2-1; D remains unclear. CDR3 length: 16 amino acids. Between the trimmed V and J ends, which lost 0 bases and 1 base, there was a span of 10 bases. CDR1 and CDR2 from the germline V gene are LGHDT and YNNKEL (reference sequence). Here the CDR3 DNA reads TGTGCCAGCAGCCAAGAGTATGGGCGGTCCTACAATGAGCAGTTCTTC. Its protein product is CASSQEYGRSYNEQFF.

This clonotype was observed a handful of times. CDR3 loop: CASSYSVSGTWYEQYV. DNA of the CDR3: TGTGCCAGCAGTTACTCGGTTTCCGGGACCTGGTACGAGCAGTACGTC. The chain has TRBV6-2 or TRBV6-3 and TRBJ2-7; TRBD1 or TRBD2 may be the D gene (5 bases each). Per germline, CDR1 MNHEY and CDR2 SVGEGT. The CDR3 runs 16 residues. Trimming stripped 0 bases from V and 4 bases from J, with 16 bases between.

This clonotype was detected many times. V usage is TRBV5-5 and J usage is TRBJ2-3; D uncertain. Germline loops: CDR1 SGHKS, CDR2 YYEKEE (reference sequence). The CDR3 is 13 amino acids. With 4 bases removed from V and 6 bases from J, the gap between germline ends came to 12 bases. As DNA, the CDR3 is TGTGCCAGCAGCAAGACACCGGCGGATACGCAGTATTTT. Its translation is CASSKTPADTQYF.

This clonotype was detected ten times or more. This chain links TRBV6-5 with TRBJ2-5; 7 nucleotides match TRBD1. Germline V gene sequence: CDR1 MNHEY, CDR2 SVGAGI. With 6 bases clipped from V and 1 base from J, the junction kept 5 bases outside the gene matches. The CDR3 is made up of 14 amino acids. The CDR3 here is CASSHGTVQETQYF. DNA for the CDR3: TGTGCCAGCAGCCACGGGACAGTCCAAGAGACCCAGTACTTC.

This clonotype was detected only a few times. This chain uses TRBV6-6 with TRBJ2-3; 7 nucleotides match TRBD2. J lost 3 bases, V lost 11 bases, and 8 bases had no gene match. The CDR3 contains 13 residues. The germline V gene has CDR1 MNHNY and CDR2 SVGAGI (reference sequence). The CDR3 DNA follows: TGTGCCTCCAAGGCGGGGGTTACAGATACGCAGTATTTT. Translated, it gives CASKAGVTDTQYF.

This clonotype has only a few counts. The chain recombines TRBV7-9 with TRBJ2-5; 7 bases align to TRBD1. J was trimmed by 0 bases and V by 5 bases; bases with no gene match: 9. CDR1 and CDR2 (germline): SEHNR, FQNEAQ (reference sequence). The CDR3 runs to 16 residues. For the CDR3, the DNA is TGTGCCAGCAGCCCTCGACAGGGTGAGGACCAAGAGACCCAGTACTTC. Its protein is CASSPRQGEDQETQYF.